The next 19 T cell receptor beta chains were all read from a single sample in a study of blood T cells in healthy people across ages. Through a sample-barcoded 5' primer and a J-beta primer mix, a second PCR was run for roughly 6 to 12 cycles. TCRdb reprocessed the 5' RACE reads with MiXCR, giving one entry per CDR3 protein. The sample has approximately 1.5 million distinct CDR3 sequences, roughly two fifths seen once; the top ten hold 4%. Sequencing was carried out using blood. The receptor set was obtained from a woman under 30 in good health.

V is TRBV27 and J is TRBJ1-5; D gene ambiguous. Trimming stripped 4 bases from V and 0 bases from J, with 10 bases between. Per the germline V gene, CDR1 is MNHEY and CDR2 is SMNVEV (reference sequence). CDR3 length equals 15 residues. In DNA, the CDR3 is TGTGCCAGCAGTTCACAACAAGATAGCAATCAGCCCCAGCATTTT. This gives the protein CASSSQQDSNQPQHF.

The V call is TRBV28, the J call TRBJ2-7, with TRBD2 identical over 11 bases. V gave up 4 bases and J gave up 7 bases; unmatched junction bases: 9. This CDR3 region has 15 residues. CDR1 is MDHEN, CDR2 SYDVKM, per germline. The CDR3 reads CASSSGTSGFLEQYF. DNA for the CDR3: TGTGCCAGCAGTTCCGGGACTAGCGGATTTCTTGAGCAGTACTTC.

The chain joins TRBV12-3 or TRBV12-4 to TRBJ2-1, with unresolved D. V gave up 6 bases and J gave up 6 bases, with 9 bases separating them. The CDR3 is made up of 12 amino acids. In DNA, the CDR3 is TGTGCCAGCAGGTTTACCCCCAATGAGCAGTTCTTC. Translating gives CASRFTPNEQFF.

The J gene is TRBJ1-5, the V gene TRBV20-1, with a tentative D call TRBD1 (6 bases). This CDR3 has 15 amino acids. V gave up 4 bases and J gave up 0 bases, with 13 bases separating them. Germline V lookup: CDR1 DFQATT, CDR2 SNEGSKA (reference sequence). In DNA, the CDR3 is TGCAGTGCTAATCGACAGGAGTATAGCAATCAGCCCCAGCATTTT. Protein sequence: CSANRQEYSNQPQHF.

The chain recombines TRBV13 with TRBJ2-3; a weak D match, TRBD2 (6 bases). V shed 6 bases and J shed 2 bases, with 18 bases lying between them. This CDR3 contains 16 residues. Germline loops: CDR1 PRHDT, CDR2 FYEKMQ (reference sequence). CDR3 nucleotides: TGTGCCAGCAGAACTCGACTAGGAGGAATCACAGATACGCAGTATTTT. This gives the protein CASRTRLGGITDTQYF.

V usage is TRBV20-1 and J usage is TRBJ1-2; D not resolved. Trimming stripped 0 bases from V and 8 bases from J, with 25 bases between. The germline V gene encodes CDR1 DFQATT and CDR2 SNEGSKA (reference sequence). The CDR3 is made up of 17 amino acids. The CDR3 region has the DNA TGCAGTGCTAGAGATAGCGGTTCGGCCAGTCCGGCGTTAGGCTACACCTTC. Encoded protein: CSARDSGSASPALGYTF.

This rearrangement joins TRBV6-2 or TRBV6-3 to TRBJ2-4, with 9 positions matching TRBD1. Looked up from germline, CDR1 is MNHEY and CDR2 is SVGEGT. The CDR3 extends over 15 amino acids. Trimming at V came to 0 bases and at J to 13 bases, leaving 10 bases not matched to a gene. The CDR3 nucleotides are TGTGCCAGCAGTTACTCGGGACAGGGTTACTATGAGCAGTACTTC. Translating it yields CASSYSGQGYYEQYF.

This clonotype was detected only a few times. The rearrangement uses TRBV4-1 and TRBJ2-3, with TRBD1 as a possible D gene (7 bases). Germline CDR1 is MGHRA and CDR2 is YSYEKL. This CDR3 comprises 14 residues. Trimming shortened V by 3 bases and J by 2 bases, and 9 bases separated the two germline ends. CDR3 nucleotides: TGCGCCAGCAGCCACAGGGGGGACACAGATACGCAGTATTTT. Translated: CASSHRGDTDTQYF.

This clonotype was seen a few times. The DNA of the CDR3 is TGTGCCAGCAGCGCGGGACTTGTACTTTTGGATCAGCCCCAGCATTTT. The encoded protein is CASSAGLVLLDQPQHF. V usage is TRBV6-1 and J usage is TRBJ1-5; D may be TRBD1 (5 bases). V was clipped by 6 bases and J by 5 bases, with 20 bases between them. The CDR3 is 16 residues long. CDR1 MNHNS and CDR2 SASEGT come from the germline V gene.

V gene TRBV29-1 combines with J gene TRBJ1-1, with a tentative D call TRBD1 (5 bases). CDR1 and CDR2 (germline): SQVTM, ANQGSEA. The ends were cut back, 8 bases at V and 4 bases at J, with 11 bases in the middle. This CDR3 has 11 amino acids. The DNA of the CDR3 is TGCAGCACGGGGGGGGGCACTGAAGCTTTCTTT. The encoded protein is CSTGGGTEAFF.

This clonotype was observed a handful of times. The J gene is TRBJ1-2, the V gene TRBV20-1; D ambiguous. The V and J ends lost 3 bases and 5 bases respectively, with 19 bases between them. The CDR3 is made up of 15 amino acids. Germline values: CDR1 DFQATT, CDR2 SNEGSKA (reference sequence). In DNA form, the CDR3 reads TGCAGTGCTAGGAGCCTTTATGGTGGGAGATATGGCTACACCTTC. It translates to CSARSLYGGRYGYTF.

DNA for the CDR3: TGCAGTGCTAGAGAGGGGAAAGGTTCACCCCTCCACTTT. This translates into CSAREGKGSPLHF. This rearrangement joins TRBV20-1 to TRBJ1-6, with D hard to call. The CDR3 extends over 13 amino acids. The V end lost 0 bases, the J end lost 9 bases, and 9 bases lay between the germline ends. Germline V gene data show CDR1 as DFQATT and CDR2 as SNEGSKA (reference sequence).

About this clonotype itself: At one of its ends the junction is not consistent with the germline gene, which may arise from a read error. The J gene is TRBJ1-5, the V gene TRBV6-5, with D unresolved. This CDR3 is built from 12 residues. Germline loops: CDR1 MNHEY, CDR2 SVGAGI. CDR3 coding DNA: TGTGCCAGCAGTGGGCCCAATCGGCCCCAGCATTTT. It translates to CASSGPNRPQHF.

The chain couples TRBV12-5 to TRBJ1-1; D remains unclear. Germline-derived CDR1 and CDR2 are LGHNT and FRNRAP. Trimming shortened V by 1 base and J by 2 bases, and 5 bases separated the two germline ends. CDR3 length equals 13 residues. The CDR3 DNA reads TGTGCTAGTGGTTTGGCGGGTAACACTGAAGCTTTCTTT. Translation: CASGLAGNTEAFF.

This clonotype was observed a handful of times. V is TRBV6-2 or TRBV6-3 and J is TRBJ2-7, with a possible D match to TRBD1 (5 bases). This CDR3 has 13 residues. V was pared by 6 bases and J by 0 bases, with 9 bases between. CDR1 is MNHEY and CDR2 is SVGEGT in the germline V gene. The CDR3 is CASRTANSYEQYF. CDR3 nucleotide sequence: TGTGCCAGCAGGACAGCAAACTCCTACGAGCAGTACTTC.

This clonotype appeared a few times. J is TRBJ2-7 and V is TRBV7-2, with 10 positions matching TRBD2. The V segment lost 1 base and the J segment 0 bases; nucleotides outside the gene matches: 3. The CDR3 runs 16 residues. The germline gives CDR1 SGHTA, CDR2 FQGNSA. The CDR3 sequence is CASSLDASGSSYEQYF. CDR3 bases: TGTGCCAGCAGCTTAGATGCTAGCGGGAGCTCCTACGAGCAGTACTTC.

This clonotype was counted a single time. The V call is TRBV4-2, the J call TRBJ1-1; D gene unclear. The ends were cut back, 0 bases at V and 1 base at J, with 9 bases in the middle. The CDR3 is made up of 15 amino acids. Germline assignment: CDR1 LGHNA and CDR2 YNFKEQ. The DNA of the CDR3 is TGTGCCAGCAGCCAAGAGAGGTTGGGGAACACTGAAGCTTTCTTT. Its protein product is CASSQERLGNTEAFF.

V gene TRBV10-1 combines with J gene TRBJ2-7, with D perhaps matching TRBD1 (6 bases). This CDR3 is built from 13 residues. Trimming stripped 3 bases from V and 4 bases from J, with 10 bases between. Germline V gene data show CDR1 as WNHNN and CDR2 as SYGVQD (reference sequence). This chain's CDR3 is CASSETGWYEQYF. For the CDR3, the DNA is TGCGCCAGCAGTGAAACAGGGTGGTACGAGCAGTACTTC.

There are a few counts of this clonotype. The V call is TRBV6-5, the J call TRBJ1-2, with TRBD1 as a possible D gene (5 bases). Deletions cut 3 bases from V and 3 bases from J, with 17 bases between. The CDR3 contains 16 residues. Germline lookup yields CDR1 MNHEY and CDR2 SVGAGI. CDR3 loop: CASSYSLPGTDYGYTF. For the CDR3, the DNA is TGTGCCAGCAGTTATTCGCTTCCAGGGACGGACTATGGCTACACCTTC.